This TCR beta chain appears in the sequencing data of a study of shared clonotypes between healthy human individuals. CDR3 length equals 16 residues. Germline values: CDR1 MDHEN, CDR2 SYDVKM. Trimming pared 5 bases from V and 6 bases from J, leaving 22 bases between. Donors comprised healthy HIV-negative adults lacking recent acute infections or vaccinations. The donors, all of them Caucasian adults, lived in Nashville, Tennessee. Libraries were prepared by immunoSEQ multiplex PCR; TCRdb keeps only in-frame clonotypes and omits some of them. The sample records about 2.4 million clones, approximately 94% being singletons.

Sequenced input: naive CD4+ T cells from PBMCs. As to subset: CD45RA+ positively selected. The TCR comes from a man between 18 and 29 years old in good health. Some clones in this sample may be carry-over from other donors' samples. This sequence joins TRBV28 and TRBJ1-2; D unclear. The CDR3 loop reads CASSLPRRGSSNGYTF. Here the CDR3 DNA reads TGTGCCAGCAGTCTCCCCCGGCGCGGGTCATCGAATGGCTACACCTTC.